These T cell receptor beta chains were read from a single sample in a study of T cell changes during pregnancy in multiple sclerosis. Here immunoSEQ multiplex PCR was the method, and the copy in TCRdb shows in-frame clones only, minus some. The table lists under 65,000 clones, around 92% of them singletons. The sequences come from CD4+ T cells from peripheral blood mononuclear cells, collected after pregnancy. These receptors were taken from a female donor with multiple sclerosis, enrolled in a pregnancy study. Each CDR3 is given with its conserved first and last residue. The D gene is left open where the match is weak. Clone sizes are given selectively: once, few, many, or a class where the clone is expanded.

TRBD1 once TRBJ2-3 TRBV29-1 TGCAGCGTTGGTCGGGGACAGGCAGATACGCAGTATTTT CSVGRGQADTQYF
. . TRBJ2-5 TRBV5-1 TGCGCCAGCAGCTCGGGACAATTCGGAGAGACCCAGTACTTC CASSSGQFGETQYF
TRBD1 . TRBJ1-3 TRBV4-1 TGCGCCAGCAGCCAAGCGGACAGGATAGTCTCTGGAAACACCATATATTTT CASSQADRIVSGNTIYF
TRBD1 . TRBJ1-2 TRBV27 TGTGCCAGCAGTTTATTCTCGGGACAGGGTGGCTACACCTTC CASSLFSGQGGYTF
. few TRBJ1-6 TRBV14 TGTGCCAGCAGCCACAGATTCTATAATTCACCCCTCCACTTT CASSHRFYNSPLHF
. once TRBJ1-1 TRBV7-2 TGTGCCAGCAGGCAGGTATTTCTCACTGAAGCTTTCTTT CASRQVFLTEAFF
. . TRBJ1-3 TRBV30 TGTGCCTACGGAAGGGGGTCAGGAAACACCATATATTTT CAYGRGSGNTIYF
. . TRBJ2-3 TRBV5-4 TGTGCCAGCAGCGTTCGGACTAGCACAGATACGCAGTATTTT CASSVRTSTDTQYF
TRBD1 . TRBJ1-1 TRBV5-6 TGTGCCAGCAGCTTGGAGGGGGCGAACACTGAAGCTTTCTTT CASSLEGANTEAFF
. . TRBJ1-2 TRBV2 TGTGCCAGCAGTGTTTTTGAGTCTGGCTACACCTTC CASSVFESGYTF
. once TRBJ1-1 TRBV15 TGTGCCACCAGCAGAGGAGGGACTGAAGCTTTCTTT CATSRGGTEAFF
. . TRBJ1-5 TRBV18 TGTGCCAGCTCACCAGTAGAAAATCAGCCCCAGCATTTT CASSPVENQPQHF
. once TRBJ1-2 TRBV20-1 TGCAGTGCTAGCCGTAGCTATGGCTACACCTTC CSASRSYGYTF
. . TRBJ2-1 TRBV5-5 TGTGCCAGCAGCTTCTGGCAGGGTTGGGACAATGAGCAGTTCTTC CASSFWQGWDNEQFF
TRBD1 . TRBJ2-6 TRBV7-3 TGTGCCAGCAGCTTAAAGGAGCTGGGACAGGGTGGGGGGTCTGGGGCCAACGTCCTGACTTTC CASSLKELGQGGGSGANVLTF
. . TRBJ1-2 TRBV27 TGTGCCAGCAGTCTGAGGGGGGGGGCAGTGGATGGCTACACCTTC CASSLRGGAVDGYTF
. . TRBJ2-5 TRBV5-4 TGTGCCAGCAGCCCGGGCTTCGGGGGTTTCTTTTCCGGTCAAGAGACCCAGTACTTC CASSPGFGGFFSGQETQYF
. . TRBJ2-2 TRBV21-1 TGTGCCAGCAGCAAAGGTTATTGGGGACAGCTACATCCGAACACCGGGGAGCTGTTTTTT CASSKGYWGQLHPNTGELFF
. . TRBJ1-1 TRBV6-4 TGTGCCAGCAGTGCCGGGTTGAGCACTGAAGCTTTCTTT CASSAGLSTEAFF
. . TRBJ1-1 TRBV30 TGTGCCTGGAGGGAGCCGGGACAAAACACTGAAGCTTTCTTT CAWREPGQNTEAFF
TRBD1 few TRBJ1-1 TRBV7-3 TGTGCCAGCAGCCCGGACAGGGACACTGAAGCTTTCTTT CASSPDRDTEAFF
. . TRBJ1-6 TRBV19 TGTGCCAGTAGTATCGGTGGGGGACTGACCGTACCCCTCCACTTT CASSIGGGLTVPLHF
TRBD2 once TRBJ2-5 TRBV9 TGTGCCAGCAGCGTAGGGGCGGGGGGTTACCAAGAGACCCAGTACTTC CASSVGAGGYQETQYF
. . TRBJ1-1 TRBV19 TGTGCCAGTAGTATAGTCCAGGGTGGAGTTGGTGAAGCTTTCTTT CASSIVQGGVGEAFF
. . TRBJ1-5 TRBV7-2 TGTGCCAGCAGCTTAGGGGGGGCGGGGGTGAGCAATCAGCCCCAGCATTTT CASSLGGAGVSNQPQHF
. . TRBJ2-3 TRBV29-1 TGCAGCGTCTCTATGACAGGCCCTTCCACGATTCACCATACGCAGTATTTT CSVSMTGPSTIHHTQYF
TRBD2 . TRBJ2-7 TRBV7-2 TGTGCCAGCAGCTTAGGGCTAGCGGGGGGTATCTCCTACGAGCAGTACTTC CASSLGLAGGISYEQYF
TRBD2 . TRBJ2-7 TRBV9 TGTGCCAGCAGCGTCGCCGGGACTAGCTCCGAGCAGTACTTC CASSVAGTSSEQYF
. . TRBJ2-7 TRBV18 TGTGCCAGCTCTAACCGGGACTCCCAGGGGGGCTACGAGCAGTACTTC CASSNRDSQGGYEQYF
TRBD2 . TRBJ2-7 TRBV27 TGTGCCAGCAGGAACGTAGCGGGGGCCACCTACGAGCAGTACTTC CASRNVAGATYEQYF
. . TRBJ1-1 TRBV5-5 TGTGCCAGCAGCTTGAGGGCAGGGCCCATGGGGACTGAAGCTTTCTTT CASSLRAGPMGTEAFF
. . TRBJ2-7 TRBV2 TGTGCCAGCAGTGGGACAGTCTACGAGCAGTACTTC CASSGTVYEQYF
TRBD2 . TRBJ2-7 TRBV5-4 TGTGCCAGCAGCTCCAAACTAGCGGGCCCGTACGAGCAGTACTTC CASSSKLAGPYEQYF
TRBD1 . TRBJ1-2 TRBV6-5 TGTGCCAGCAGTTACACAGGGGCGGGCTATGGCTACACCTTC CASSYTGAGYGYTF
. . TRBJ2-2 TRBV9 TGTGCCAGCAGCGCCCTTCTTGTCACCGGGGAGCTGTTTTTT CASSALLVTGELFF
. . TRBJ1-1 TRBV5-1 TGCGCCAGCAGCTTGGGGACGGGGACTGAAGCTTTCTTT CASSLGTGTEAFF
. . TRBJ1-5 TRBV7-2 TGTGCCAGCAGCTTAGCGAGGGGGGGGCGGTATAATCAGCCCCAGCATTTT CASSLARGGRYNQPQHF
. . TRBJ1-1 TRBV6-5 TGTGCCAGCAGTTACTCGTCACAGTCCTTTGGGACTGAAGCTTTCTTT CASSYSSQSFGTEAFF
TRBD1 . TRBJ1-5 TRBV6-5 TGTGCCAGCAGCCTGAGGACAGGGGTAAAGCCCCAGCATTTT CASSLRTGVKPQHF
. . TRBJ1-1 TRBV7-3 TGTGCCAGCAGCTCCAGGGTGAACACTGAAGCTTTCTTT CASSSRVNTEAFF
TRBD1 . TRBJ1-5 TRBV7-8 TGTGCCAGCAGCTTAATACCGGGACAGGGCAATCAGCCCCAGCATTTT CASSLIPGQGNQPQHF
. . TRBJ1-5 TRBV6-1 TGTGCCAGCAGGGGAGGGAGGTATAGCAATCAGCCCCAGCATTTT CASRGGRYSNQPQHF
. . TRBJ1-5 TRBV7-2 TGTGCCAGCACGGACATAAGAGGCAATCAGCCCCAGCATTTT CASTDIRGNQPQHF
TRBD1 . TRBJ2-2 TRBV9 TGTGCCAGCAGCGTGGGACAGCCGGGCACCGGGGAGCTGTTTTTT CASSVGQPGTGELFF
TRBD2 . TRBJ2-7 TRBV9 TGTGCCAGCAGCCCGGGGGGTTTAGCGGTGCCATGGAACTACGAGCAGTACTTC CASSPGGLAVPWNYEQYF
TRBD1 . TRBJ1-3 TRBV6-5 TGTGCCAGCAGTCGTGACAGGGTACTCAACACCATATATTTT CASSRDRVLNTIYF
TRBD1 . TRBJ1-1 TRBV6-5 TGTGCCAGCAGCAACAGGGGGCGAGGCACTGAAGCTTTCTTT CASSNRGRGTEAFF
. . TRBJ2-1 TRBV4-2 TGTGCCAGCAGCCAAGATCAGGGGACTACCGCTACCAATGAGCAGTTCTTC CASSQDQGTTATNEQFF
TRBD1 . TRBJ1-6 TRBV7-9 TGTGCCAGCAGCAGCGGACAGGGGAGTTCACCCCTCCACTTT CASSSGQGSSPLHF
. once TRBJ1-2 TRBV23-1 TGCGCCAGCACCGAAAACCACCGGACAAGCTACACCTTC CASTENHRTSYTF
. . TRBJ2-1 TRBV12-5 TGTGCTAGTGGTTTATTAGCCTTTCCCTACAATGAGCAGTTCTTC CASGLLAFPYNEQFF